Listed here are 13 T cell receptor beta chains from one sample, sequenced in a study of T cell repertoires in cytomegalovirus infection. For these receptors, no antigen is known. One entry per CDR3 protein, called by TCRdb with MiXCR from the reads. The top ten hold under 15% of the sample, which has approximately 1,000,000 distinct CDR3 sequences, roughly 30% seen once. The source was cultured CD8+ T cells from PBMCs, collected from culture after CMV antigen stimulation. These TCRs come from a human donor in good health (CMV status not recorded). Some clones in this sample may be carry-over from other donors' samples.

This clonotype showed up many times. The chain couples TRBV7-2 to TRBJ2-2; D is unresolved. The CDR3 contains 15 residues. Germline values: CDR1 SGHTA, CDR2 FQGNSA. Trimming shortened V by 0 bases and J by 4 bases, and 9 bases separated the two germline ends. The chain's CDR3 is CASSLAWKATGELFF. Here the CDR3 DNA reads TGTGCCAGCAGCTTAGCATGGAAAGCCACCGGGGAGCTGTTTTTT.

This clonotype was detected only a few times. The chain couples TRBV7-6 to TRBJ1-1; D not certain. Looked up from germline, CDR1 is SGHVS and CDR2 is FNYEAQ. V shed 7 bases and J shed 3 bases, with 18 bases lying between them. The CDR3 runs 15 residues. The CDR3 loop is CASTHEGPGDTEAFF. In DNA, the CDR3 is TGTGCCAGCACCCACGAGGGTCCCGGGGACACTGAAGCTTTCTTT.

Only one count was recorded for this clonotype. A much bigger clone sits one base away, suggesting this may be a read error. This sequence joins TRBV28 and TRBJ2-3; D gene ambiguous. The germline CDR1 and CDR2 sequences are MDHEN and SYDVKM. The CDR3 is 13 amino acids. The V end lost 10 bases, the J end lost 4 bases, and 15 bases lay between the germline ends. In DNA, the CDR3 is TGTGCCACCCTCTTTCTTCGCGCAGATACGCAGTATTTT. It is translated as CATLFLRADTQYF.

CDR3 nucleotides: TGTGCCAGCAGTTACTCGGTAATAGATACGCAGTATTTT. Amino acids: CASSYSVIDTQYF. The chain uses TRBV6-5 and TRBJ2-3, with D unresolved. Germline loops: CDR1 MNHEY, CDR2 SVGAGI. CDR3 length: 13 residues. Trimming shortened V by 0 bases and J by 5 bases, and 6 bases separated the two germline ends.

This chain links TRBV27 with TRBJ1-2; D unclear. The CDR3 length is 13 residues. Trimming took 0 bases from V and 7 from J, leaving 9 bases between them. Germline CDR1 reads MNHEY; CDR2 reads SMNVEV (reference sequence). In DNA, the CDR3 is TGTGCCAGCAGTTTATCCCCCGGGTTTGGCTACACCTTC. Its translation: CASSLSPGFGYTF.

This clonotype was counted only a few times. The V and J genes are TRBV5-8 and TRBJ2-7, with a weak D call TRBD1 (6 bases). The CDR3 runs 14 residues. Trimming cost V 2 bases and J 2 bases, with 11 bases left between them. Germline CDR1 SGHTS, CDR2 YDEGEE. As DNA, the CDR3 is TGTGCCAGCAGCTTCGGGACACCGACCTACGAGCAGTACTTC. Its translation is CASSFGTPTYEQYF. The variable domain in full, completed from reference TRBV5-8 and TRBJ2-7, reads EAGVTQSPTHLIKTRGQQATLRCSPISGHTSVYWYQQALGLGLQFLLWYDEGEERNRGNFPPRFSGRQFPNYSSELNVNALELEDSALYLCASSFGTPTYEQYFGPGTRLTVT.

The genes are TRBV5-6 and TRBJ2-1; 9 positions agree with TRBD1. Germline V gene lookup returns CDR1 SGHDT and CDR2 YYEEEE. The CDR3 extends over 15 amino acids. J lost 4 bases, V lost 4 bases, and 6 bases had no gene match. The CDR3 sequence is CASSNRDRVYNEQFF. The CDR3 region has the DNA TGTGCCAGCAGCAACCGGGACAGGGTATACAATGAGCAGTTCTTC.

The chain links TRBV19 to TRBJ1-5, with 7 nucleotides matching TRBD1. Unmatched junction bases numbered 10, after V lost 6 bases and J lost 5 bases. The CDR3 runs to 15 residues. Germline V lookup: CDR1 LNHDA, CDR2 SQIVND (reference sequence). DNA of the CDR3: TGTGCCAGTAGGTCGGACAGGTCGTACCATCAGCCCCAGCATTTT. Protein product: CASRSDRSYHQPQHF.

This clonotype was detected only a few times. This rearrangement joins TRBV27 to TRBJ2-6; tentatively, D is TRBD1 (5 bases). The germline V gene has CDR1 MNHEY and CDR2 SMNVEV (reference sequence). This CDR3 spans 17 amino acids. With 4 bases removed from V and 1 base from J, the gap between germline ends came to 14 bases. The CDR3 spells CASSSPTTGSGANVLTF. The CDR3, as DNA: TGTGCCAGCAGTTCACCAACCACAGGTTCTGGGGCCAACGTCCTGACTTTC.

V is TRBV7-9 and J is TRBJ2-2; tentatively, D is TRBD1 (6 bases). The CDR3 is 17 residues long. Between the trimmed V and J ends, which lost 10 bases and 0 bases, there was a span of 21 bases. The germline gives CDR1 SEHNR, CDR2 FQNEAQ (reference sequence). CDR3 nucleotide sequence: TGTGCCAACAGATTCCGACCCGGGACAACGAACACCGGGGAGCTGTTTTTT. This sequence encodes CANRFRPGTTNTGELFF.

The rearrangement joins TRBV15 to TRBJ1-5; TRBD1 matches 8 bases. The junction had 6 bases not matched to a gene; V was cut back by 4 bases and J by 7 bases. The CDR3 is 14 residues long. CDR1 is LNHNV, CDR2 YYDKDF, per germline (reference sequence). CDR3 residues: CATSTRQGRQPQHF. The DNA for the CDR3 is TGTGCCACCAGCACCCGACAGGGGAGACAGCCCCAGCATTTT.

This clonotype was observed a handful of times. The chain couples TRBV4-1 to TRBJ2-3; a weak D match, TRBD2 (6 bases). Germline CDR1 and CDR2: MGHRA and YSYEKL. CDR3 size: 16 residues. Deletions cut 1 base from V and 1 base from J, with 12 bases between. The CDR3 region has the DNA TGCGCCAGCAGCCAAGTGGGCGGGATACGCACAGATACGCAGTATTTT. As protein: CASSQVGGIRTDTQYF.

The table lists this clonotype with a few counts. V and J are TRBV7-2 and TRBJ1-2; no clear D gene. CDR1 SGHTA and CDR2 FQGNSA come from the germline V gene. The CDR3 loop spans 14 amino acids. Trimming took 1 base from V and 4 from J, leaving 10 bases between them. The CDR3 sequence is CASSLGQPFYGYTF. CDR3 in DNA: TGTGCCAGCAGCTTAGGCCAGCCTTTCTATGGCTACACCTTC.